The rows below give T cell receptor beta chains drawn from one sample of a study of vaccination and CD4 T cells after COVID-19. For these receptors, no antigen is known. TCRdb independently ran MiXCR on the PCR reads; one entry per CDR3 protein. In the table there are under 10,000 distinct CDR3 sequences, 45% to 65% of which are singletons. The specimen sequenced was CD4+ T cells from blood, cultured in vitro. The receptors here all came from a human donor in good health. The CDR3 runs from the conserved cysteine through the conserved F or W. The D gene is left open where the match is weak. A row's size may be missing; if present it is once, few, many or a size class.

v_call	clone_size	d_call	j_call	cdr3_aa	cdr3_nt
TRBV6-5	few	TRBD1	TRBJ1-2	CASSYSPTGGGYTF	TGTGCCAGCAGTTACTCCCCCACAGGGGGTGGCTACACCTTC
TRBV20-1	few	-	TRBJ1-5	CSALTPRDQPQHF	TGCAGTGCCCTGACACCGAGGGATCAGCCCCAGCATTTT
TRBV6-1	few	-	TRBJ2-5	CASSELAELGTQYF	TGTGCCAGCAGTGAACTAGCAGAATTAGGGACCCAGTACTTC
TRBV28	-	-	TRBJ1-1	CASSSMTVRNTEAFF	TGTGCCAGCAGTAGCATGACAGTCCGGAACACTGAAGCTTTCTTT
TRBV6-1	-	-	TRBJ2-1	CASSARVNEQFF	TGTGCCAGCAGTGCAAGGGTTAATGAGCAGTTCTTC
TRBV6-1	-	-	TRBJ1-1	CAAIRGESTEAFF	TGTGCCGCCATTCGGGGCGAGAGCACTGAAGCTTTCTTT
TRBV27	-	-	TRBJ1-2	CASRRDPTANYGYTF	TGTGCCAGCAGACGAGATCCGACAGCTAACTATGGCTACACCTTC
TRBV30	few	-	TRBJ1-5	CAWSQGPDQPQHF	TGTGCCTGGAGTCAAGGCCCGGATCAGCCCCAGCATTTT
TRBV19	-	-	TRBJ2-7	CASSIRTAYEQYF	TGTGCCAGTAGTATCCGGACGGCCTACGAGCAGTACTTC
TRBV6-4	-	-	TRBJ2-7	CASSDTAESYEQYF	TGTGCCAGCAGTGACACAGCGGAATCCTACGAGCAGTACTTC
TRBV11-2	-	-	TRBJ2-5	CASSPWSMEETQYF	TGTGCCAGCAGCCCGTGGAGCATGGAGGAGACCCAGTACTTC
TRBV7-6	-	-	TRBJ2-7	CASSLAVSGKVHEQYF	TGTGCCAGCAGCTTAGCTGTCTCAGGGAAGGTCCACGAGCAGTACTTC
TRBV6-1	-	TRBD1	TRBJ1-1	CASSAIQGGAEAFF	TGTGCCAGCAGTGCCATCCAGGGGGGGGCTGAAGCTTTCTTT
TRBV28	-	-	TRBJ2-7	CASNRGAVSYEQYF	TGTGCCAGCAATCGGGGGGCTGTCTCCTACGAGCAGTACTTC
TRBV6-4	-	-	TRBJ1-1	CASSGTEPGEAFF	TGTGCCAGCAGTGGAACTGAGCCGGGTGAAGCTTTCTTT
TRBV27	-	-	TRBJ2-3	CASSRGGPLTDTQYF	TGTGCCAGCAGTCGTGGGGGTCCCCTCACAGATACGCAGTATTTT
TRBV19	once	-	TRBJ1-2	CASSIGGNNYGYTF	TGTGCCAGTAGTATAGGGGGTAACAACTATGGCTACACCTTC
TRBV10-2	-	-	TRBJ2-5	CASMIRETQYF	TGCGCCAGCATGATCCGGGAGACCCAGTACTTC
TRBV20-1	-	TRBD1	TRBJ1-1	CSARDWAGGVGTEAFF	TGCAGTGCTAGAGATTGGGCAGGGGGGGTGGGCACTGAAGCTTTCTTT
TRBV30	-	TRBD1	TRBJ1-6	CAWMTGGYDSPLHF	TGTGCCTGGATGACAGGGGGATACGATTCACCCCTCCACTTT
TRBV4-1	-	TRBD1	TRBJ1-2	CASSPALWYEGGDGYTF	TGCGCCAGCAGCCCCGCTCTGTGGTATGAAGGGGGCGATGGCTACACCTTC
TRBV19	-	TRBD1	TRBJ1-5	CASRQGGALNQPQHF	TGTGCCAGTAGGCAGGGGGGGGCCTTAAATCAGCCCCAGCATTTT
TRBV24-1	few	-	TRBJ2-2	CATSHPTRNTGELFF	TGTGCCACCAGTCACCCGACACGAAACACCGGGGAGCTGTTTTTT
TRBV19	few	-	TRBJ1-6	CASSGYKDPDSPLHF	TGTGCCAGTAGTGGTTACAAGGACCCGGATTCACCCCTCCACTTT
TRBV7-9	-	TRBD2	TRBJ2-3	CASSLRSGGEQDTQYF	TGTGCCAGCAGCTTACGTAGCGGGGGGGAGCAAGATACGCAGTATTTT
TRBV6-1	once	TRBD1	TRBJ2-7	CASRGTVYHEQYF	TGTGCCAGCAGGGGGACAGTCTACCACGAGCAGTACTTC
TRBV6-5	-	-	TRBJ1-6	CASSYFAVYNSPLHF	TGTGCCAGCAGTTACTTTGCAGTTTATAATTCACCCCTCCACTTT
TRBV5-1	-	-	TRBJ2-2	CASSLAENTGELFF	TGCGCCAGCAGCTTGGCAGAAAACACCGGGGAGCTGTTTTTT
TRBV6-2/TRBV6-3	few	-	TRBJ2-5	CASSYDGLQETQYF	TGTGCCAGCAGTTACGACGGTCTCCAAGAGACCCAGTACTTC
TRBV6-5	-	TRBD1	TRBJ1-1	CASSTRTGRAFF	TGTGCCAGCAGTACTCGGACAGGGAGGGCTTTCTTT
TRBV5-1	-	TRBD1	TRBJ2-2	CASSLYRGRGELFF	TGCGCCAGCAGCTTGTACAGGGGGCGCGGGGAGCTGTTTTTT
TRBV7-8	-	-	TRBJ1-4	CATRPGRVGEKLFF	TGTGCCACCCGCCCGGGGAGGGTAGGAGAAAAACTGTTTTTT
TRBV20-1	-	-	TRBJ2-5	CSAKRQETQYF	TGCAGTGCTAAGAGACAAGAGACCCAGTACTTC
TRBV6-1	-	-	TRBJ2-1	CASSTGLEHEQFF	TGTGCCAGCAGTACGGGACTCGAGCATGAGCAGTTCTTC
TRBV7-8	few	-	TRBJ2-5	CASSFQSHQETQYF	TGTGCCAGCAGCTTTCAGTCACACCAAGAGACCCAGTACTTC
TRBV28	-	TRBD1	TRBJ2-7	CASRRAGGFTYEQYF	TGTGCCAGCCGCCGGGCAGGGGGATTCACCTACGAGCAGTACTTC
TRBV15	-	-	TRBJ1-2	CATSRGGSGYGYTF	TGTGCCACCAGCAGAGGAGGTTCAGGCTATGGCTACACCTTC
TRBV6-1	-	-	TRBJ1-4	CASMGQITEKLFF	TGTGCCAGCATGGGGCAGATCACTGAAAAACTGTTTTTT
TRBV7-2	once	TRBD1	TRBJ1-2	CASSSTTGDYGYTF	TGTGCCAGCAGCTCCACTACAGGGGACTATGGCTACACCTTC
TRBV20-1	-	TRBD2	TRBJ2-5	CSARIAGLGKVRQETQYF	TGCAGTGCTAGAATAGCGGGACTAGGGAAGGTTCGCCAAGAGACCCAGTACTTC
TRBV12-5	-	-	TRBJ1-1	CASGLVAGKNTEAFF	TGTGCTAGTGGTTTGGTAGCCGGGAAGAACACTGAAGCTTTCTTT
TRBV29-1	-	-	TRBJ2-2	CSTKTGDTGELFF	TGCAGCACTAAGACAGGTGACACCGGGGAGCTGTTTTTT
TRBV7-6	large	TRBD1	TRBJ2-7	CASSLVGDRGSGEQYF	TGTGCCAGCAGCTTAGTAGGGGACAGGGGGTCGGGCGAGCAGTACTTC
TRBV19	-	TRBD1	TRBJ1-2	CASSIQGAQGYTF	TGTGCCAGTAGTATACAGGGGGCGCAGGGCTACACCTTC
TRBV2	-	TRBD2	TRBJ2-7	CASSAGRAVYEQYF	TGTGCCAGCAGCGCCGGGAGGGCAGTCTACGAGCAGTACTTC
TRBV5-8	-	-	TRBJ1-2	CASSGYSNYGYTF	TGTGCCAGCAGCGGGTACTCTAACTATGGCTACACCTTC
TRBV5-4	-	-	TRBJ1-5	CASSAEPRGNQPQHF	TGTGCCAGCAGCGCAGAACCCAGGGGAAATCAGCCCCAGCATTTT